The source of this TCR beta chain is a study of identical twins listed by TCRdb under 2016. For the study in its entirety: To test whether fetal clonotypes persist, this study deep-sequenced TCR alpha and beta repertoires from monozygotic twins, from unrelated adults of various ages, and from cord blood. Replicate twin experiments were performed at different times using different library preparation protocols to rule out contamination.

V and J are truncated by 5 bases and 4 bases respectively, leaving an intervening sequence of 13 bases. The CDR3 has 14 amino acids, counting the end cysteine and phenylalanine. Solely the CDR3 DNA is kept, with 42 bases framed from the first base. The CDR1 and CDR2 encoded by the germline V gene are SGHAT and FQNNGV. General findings and caveats noted by the study authors: Abundant cord blood beta clonotypes had fewer insertions, young adult naive repertoires showed a similar but weaker trend, and memory repertoires showed no such trend. In beta out-of-frame sequences, excess twin sharing was weaker, because having fewer shared sequences lowered the signal-to-noise ratio. Out-of-frame TCR alpha sequences shared between twins showed an excess of low generation-probability sequences compared with coincidental sharing between unrelated individuals. Zero-insertion analyses could be partly confounded by invariant T cells such as MAIT and iNKT, though diverse VJ usage argued against such confounding for most clonotypes. Conclusions relied on cross-sectional statistical analysis, since the same donors could not be followed over many years. In monozygotic twins, recombination models systematically underestimated out-of-frame TCR alpha sharing, but the models matched the sharing seen between unrelated individuals.

Only healthy Caucasian donors were included. The twin cohort consisted of three pairs of female monozygotic twins, all aged roughly 18 to 29 years. CD4+ and CD8+ T cell populations were isolated with positive isolation kits from Invitrogen. Libraries were made using 5' RACE. These reads were obtained on an Illumina HiSeq 2000. A universal primer binding site was added through template switching, and the final cDNA carried a unique molecular identifier so that TCR cDNA molecules could be counted accurately. Specific primers in the conserved constant-segment region were used to synthesize first-strand cDNA for the TCR alpha and beta chains. To control for contamination, every cDNA library was double barcoded, receiving both a SMART-Mk sample barcode and Illumina barcodes. TruSeq adapter sequences and Illumina sample barcodes were added in two successive PCR steps. TCR alpha and beta cDNA libraries were sequenced on the Illumina HiSeq platform with custom primers. In the authors' own workflow: Raw reads were processed with MiGEC to extract unique molecular identifiers, and MiXCR was used to determine CDR3 positions. For each individual, recombination models were inferred using an EM algorithm with the repgenHMM and IGoR tools. Shared clonotype analysis was performed with the tcR package in R, normalizing sharing by the product of cloneset sizes. To study raw recombination without the effects of thymic and clonal selection, out-of-frame nonproductive sequences were analyzed. TCRdb redid the processing of the public reads, applying fastp at Q25 and MiXCR, and retained in-frame beta chains. Each record represents a unique CDR3 protein, reported with the most common genes and DNA among its rows. For this entry, the V and J calls and clone size follow TCRdb and not the study's own pipeline. Within this sample are about 190,000 distinct CDR3 sequences, with about 16% of them counted one time only. In total, the top ten clones hold less than 45% of the sample.

This clonotype was seen a handful of times. The target of this receptor is not known. Qualities for individual bases were not recorded, and no much larger clone is one base off. The same sample was also used in a study of T cells expressing NK-cell markers. From that second study: TCR beta-chain repertoires were profiled in sorted CD3+CD56+NKG2C+, CD3+CD56+NKG2C- and CD3+CD56-NKG2C+ T-cell subsets from several donors. Seven of the eight sequenced donors were HCMV-seropositive and one was HCMV-seronegative. In several experiments an anti-gammadeltaTCR antibody was added to restrict sorting to alphabetaTCR-expressing T cells. In a handful of donors, the dominant CD3+CD56+NKG2C+ clonotypes were among the top 10 CD8+ clonotypes and accounted for roughly 1.0-7.5% of CD8+ T cells. Those dominant clonotypes were again the most abundant among CD3+CD56-NKG2C+ cells in several donors, at about 25-60.1%. Whether the expanded NKG2C-expressing T cell clones were specific for HCMV antigens was left unclear. All eight donors whose samples were sequenced were randomly selected healthy volunteers, three of them men and five women. HCMV serostatus was determined by detecting HCMV-specific IgG in serum with a commercial ELISA kit. Reads were demultiplexed and grouped by UMI with MIGEC, and clonotypes were assembled and quantified with MiTCR. To exclude erroneous sequences, any TCR cDNA sequence not supported by at least two reads was discarded. The tcR package was used for downstream repertoire analysis, and clonotypes were matched between fractions using CDR3 nucleotide sequence together with V segment. Antigen specificity was annotated against VDJdb with VDJmatch, allowing one amino acid substitution in CDR3.

The sequenced sample was CD8+ T cells sorted from blood. The sequence links TRBV11-2 to TRBJ2-3; confidence is insufficient to name the D gene. This clonotype was obtained from a woman aged 18-30 years in good health. The CDR3 reads CASSLWTSPDTQYF. The sequenced DNA is TGTGCCAGCAGCCTCTGGACGTCGCCAGATACGCAGTATTTT. The variable domain in full, with residues beyond the CDR3 obtained from the reference TRBV11-2 and TRBJ2-3 genes, is EAGVAQSPRYKIIEKRQSVAFWCNPISGHATLYWYQQILGQGPKLLIQFQNNGVVDDSQLPKDRFSAERLKGVDSTLKIQPAKLEDSAVYLCASSLWTSPDTQYFGPGTRLTVL.